Presented here are 6 T cell receptor beta chains from one specimen sequenced in a study of monozygotic twins with inflammatory bowel disease. TCRdb re-called the 5' RACE reads, yielding one record per CDR3 amino acid sequence without DNA. The sample's table shows 85,000 to 110,000 distinct CDR3 sequences. Sample: blood. These receptors all come from a human donor with ulcerative colitis or Crohn's disease, or a healthy co-twin of an affected twin (not recorded which).

The rearrangement links TRBV7-2 to TRBJ2-2; the TRBD2 assignment by TCRdb is unverifiable without DNA. The CDR3 extends over 16 amino acids. CDR1 and CDR2 from the germline V gene are SGHTA and FQGNSA. CDR3 sequence reads: CASSETSGKSTGELFF.

This CDR3 reads CASSNRGLGGNEQYF. The chain joins TRBV19 to TRBJ2-7; TCRdb's assignment of TRBD1 cannot be checked, as there is no DNA. CDR1 and CDR2 from the germline V gene are LNHDA and SQIVND (reference sequence). The CDR3 is 15 residues long.

This chain connects TRBV5-6 to TRBJ2-7; TCRdb names TRBD2, which stays unverified in the absence of DNA. The germline V gene encodes CDR1 SGHDT and CDR2 YYEEEE. The CDR3 is 15 residues long. The CDR3 spells CASSLAGLAGYEQYF.

The chain links TRBV27 to TRBJ2-2; TCRdb designates TRBD2, a call that cannot be tested without DNA. Germline lookup yields CDR1 MNHEY and CDR2 SMNVEV (reference sequence). The CDR3 contains 16 residues. The CDR3 loop reads CASRGRRGMNTGELFF.

The chain employs TRBV30 and TRBJ1-2. The CDR3 consists of 14 residues. The germline V gene encodes CDR1 GTSNPN and CDR2 SVGIG (reference sequence). The CDR3 is CAWSRYRVGYGYTF.

The J gene is TRBJ2-2, the V gene TRBV20-1. The CDR3 sequence is 18 residues long. Germline assignment: CDR1 DFQATT and CDR2 SNEGSKA (reference sequence). CDR3 in amino acids: CSARDLNFPKGFPGELFF.